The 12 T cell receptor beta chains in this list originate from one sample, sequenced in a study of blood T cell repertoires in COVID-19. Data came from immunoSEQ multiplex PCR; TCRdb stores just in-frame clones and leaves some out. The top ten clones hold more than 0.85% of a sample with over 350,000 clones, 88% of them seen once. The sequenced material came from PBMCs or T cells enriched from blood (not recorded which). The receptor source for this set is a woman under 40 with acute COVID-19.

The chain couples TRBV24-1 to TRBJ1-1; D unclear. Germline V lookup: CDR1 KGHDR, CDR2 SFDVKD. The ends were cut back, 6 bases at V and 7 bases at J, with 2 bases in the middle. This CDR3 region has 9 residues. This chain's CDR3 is CATSYEAFF. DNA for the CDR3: TGTGCCACCAGTTATGAAGCTTTCTTT.

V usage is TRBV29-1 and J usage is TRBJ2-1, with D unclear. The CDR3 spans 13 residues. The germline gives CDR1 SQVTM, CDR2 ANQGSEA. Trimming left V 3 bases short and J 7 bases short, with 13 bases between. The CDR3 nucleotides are TGCAGCGTTGACGCTCGCCGAACTAATGAGCAGTTCTTC. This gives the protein CSVDARRTNEQFF.

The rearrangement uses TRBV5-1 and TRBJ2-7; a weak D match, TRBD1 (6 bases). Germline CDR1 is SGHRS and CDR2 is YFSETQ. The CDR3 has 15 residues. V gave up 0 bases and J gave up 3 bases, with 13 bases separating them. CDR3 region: CASSLEAGAFYEQYF. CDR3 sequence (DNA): TGCGCCAGCAGCTTGGAGGCAGGGGCCTTCTACGAGCAGTACTTC. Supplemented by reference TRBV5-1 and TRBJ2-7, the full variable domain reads KAGVTQTPRYLIKTRGQQVTLSCSPISGHRSVSWYQQTPGQGLQFLFEYFSETQRNKGNFPGRFSGRQFSNSRSEMNVSTLELGDSALYLCASSLEAGAFYEQYFGPGTRLTVT.

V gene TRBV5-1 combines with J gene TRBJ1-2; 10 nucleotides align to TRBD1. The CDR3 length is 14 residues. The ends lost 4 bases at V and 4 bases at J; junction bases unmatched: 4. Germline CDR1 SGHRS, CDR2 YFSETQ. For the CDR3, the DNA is TGCGCCAGCAGCCCCGACAGGGGGCCCTATGGCTACACCTTC. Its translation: CASSPDRGPYGYTF.

CDR3 amino acids: CASSEGTGQYEQYF. The CDR3 region has the DNA TGTGCCAGCAGTGAAGGGACAGGGCAATACGAGCAGTACTTC. The rearrangement joins TRBV25-1 to TRBJ2-7; 9 positions agree with TRBD1. Trimming removed 2 bases from V and 4 bases from J; junction bases left unmatched: 3. There are 14 residues in the CDR3. CDR1 MGHDK and CDR2 SYGVNS come from the germline V gene.

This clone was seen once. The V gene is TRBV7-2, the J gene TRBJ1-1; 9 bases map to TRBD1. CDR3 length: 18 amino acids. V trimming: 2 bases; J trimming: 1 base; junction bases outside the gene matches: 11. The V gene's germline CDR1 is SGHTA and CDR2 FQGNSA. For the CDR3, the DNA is TGTGCCAGCAGCTTAACCTGGGACAGGGTACCCCCGAACACTGAAGCTTTCTTT. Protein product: CASSLTWDRVPPNTEAFF.

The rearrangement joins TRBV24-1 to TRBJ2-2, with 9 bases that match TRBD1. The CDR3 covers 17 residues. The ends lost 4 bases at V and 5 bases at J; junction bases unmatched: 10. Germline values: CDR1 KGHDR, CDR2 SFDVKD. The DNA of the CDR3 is TGTGCCACCAGTGACCAAGTCCCGGGACAGGGAACCGGGGAGCTGTTTTTT. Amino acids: CATSDQVPGQGTGELFF.

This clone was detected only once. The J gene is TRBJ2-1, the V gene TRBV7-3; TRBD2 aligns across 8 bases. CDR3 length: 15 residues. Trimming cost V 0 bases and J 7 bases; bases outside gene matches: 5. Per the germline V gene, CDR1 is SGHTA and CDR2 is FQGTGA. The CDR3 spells CASSLTPTGGNEQFF. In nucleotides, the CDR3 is TGTGCCAGCAGCTTAACACCGACGGGGGGGAATGAGCAGTTCTTC.

The CDR3 loop reads CATRGQGLVTEAFF. DNA for the CDR3: TGTGCCACCAGAGGACAGGGTCTAGTAACTGAAGCTTTCTTT. This chain joins TRBV24-1 and TRBJ1-1, with TRBD1 identical over 8 bases. CDR3 length equals 14 residues. J gave up 5 bases and V 7 bases, and 8 bases lay outside the gene matches. Germline CDR1 is KGHDR and CDR2 is SFDVKD.

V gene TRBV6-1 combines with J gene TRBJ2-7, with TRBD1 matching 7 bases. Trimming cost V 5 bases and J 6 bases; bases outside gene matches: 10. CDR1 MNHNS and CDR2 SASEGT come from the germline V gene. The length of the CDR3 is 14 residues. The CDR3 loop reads CASSPRLQGVEQYF. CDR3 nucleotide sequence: TGTGCCAGCAGTCCCAGGCTTCAGGGGGTCGAGCAGTACTTC.

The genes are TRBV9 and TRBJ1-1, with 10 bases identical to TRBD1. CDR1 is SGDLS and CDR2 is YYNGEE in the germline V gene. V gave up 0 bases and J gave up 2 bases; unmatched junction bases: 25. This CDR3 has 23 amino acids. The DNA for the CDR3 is TGTGCCAGCAGCGTAGTCGACAGGGGGCGACAACACAGTGGGGCACGGGAAAACACTGAAGCTTTCTTT. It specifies CASSVVDRGRQHSGARENTEAFF.

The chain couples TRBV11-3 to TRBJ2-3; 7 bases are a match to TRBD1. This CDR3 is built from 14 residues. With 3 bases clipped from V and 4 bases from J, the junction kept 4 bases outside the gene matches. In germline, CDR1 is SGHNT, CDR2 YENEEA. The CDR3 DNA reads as TGTGCCAGCAGCTTGGGCGACAGGGCAGATACGCAGTATTTT. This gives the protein CASSLGDRADTQYF.